The 8 T cell receptor beta chains listed next were all sequenced from one sample in a study of PD-L1 blockade in urothelial cancer. Measured with immunoSEQ multiplex PCR; TCRdb has only the in-frame clones, and not every one. The sample carries about 45,000 clones, 88% recorded once. This sample comprised PBMCs, obtained around atezolizumab (anti-PD-L1) treatment. All receptors derive from a woman aged 55-70 years with urothelial cancer.

CDR3 loop: CASSAKMGQSGNTIYF. The CDR3 DNA is TGTGCCAGCAGCGCGAAAATGGGACAGTCTGGAAACACCATATATTTT. The chain recombines TRBV5-4 with TRBJ1-3, with 7 bases aligning to TRBD1. The CDR3 covers 16 residues. The germline CDR1 and CDR2 sequences are SGHNT and YYREEE (reference sequence). The junction had 8 bases not matched to a gene; V was cut back by 4 bases and J by 1 base.

The V gene is TRBV7-2, the J gene TRBJ1-2; D gene uncertain. Between the trimmed V and J ends, which lost 1 base and 2 bases, there was a span of 8 bases. The CDR3 runs 14 residues. The germline V gene encodes CDR1 SGHTA and CDR2 FQGNSA. Here the CDR3 reads CASSLERSNYGYTF. The CDR3, as DNA: TGTGCCAGCAGCTTAGAACGGTCCAACTATGGCTACACCTTC.

The chain links TRBV7-9 to TRBJ1-4, with D maybe TRBD1 (5 bases). This CDR3 spans 15 amino acids. V was clipped by 5 bases and J by 5 bases, with 15 bases between them. CDR1 is SEHNR and CDR2 is FQNEAQ in the germline V gene (reference sequence). This CDR3 is CASSPSGTSNEKLFF. In DNA form, the CDR3 reads TGTGCCAGCAGCCCGTCCGGGACTTCGAATGAAAAACTGTTTTTT. Looking up the rest from reference TRBV7-9 and TRBJ1-4 gives the full variable domain: DTGVSQNPRHKITKRGQNVTFRCDPISEHNRLYWYRQTLGQGPEFLTYFQNEAQLEKSRLLSDRFSAERPKGSFSTLEIQRTEQGDSAMYLCASSPSGTSNEKLFFGSGTQLSVL.

V usage is TRBV9 and J usage is TRBJ2-5, with D maybe TRBD2 (6 bases). V lost 3 bases, J lost 5 bases, and 14 bases lay in between. Germline CDR1 and CDR2: SGDLS and YYNGEE. The CDR3 spans 14 residues. The CDR3 region has the DNA TGTGCCAGCAGCGCCCCTAGCGTGGAGGAGACCCAGTACTTC. Residues: CASSAPSVEETQYF.

This chain joins TRBV4-1 and TRBJ1-1; D ambiguous. CDR1 is MGHRA, CDR2 YSYEKL, per germline. This CDR3 is built from 13 residues. V was pared by 8 bases and J by 0 bases, with 10 bases between. For the CDR3, the DNA is TGCGCCAGCGCAGAGAGGATGAACACTGAAGCTTTCTTT. Translation: CASAERMNTEAFF.

The rearrangement links TRBV7-9 to TRBJ2-4; tentative D call: TRBD1 (6 bases). The V and J ends lost 5 bases and 7 bases respectively, with 15 bases between them. Looked up from germline, CDR1 is SEHNR and CDR2 is FQNEAQ (reference sequence). This CDR3 is 14 amino acids long. The CDR3 DNA sequence: TGTGCCAGCAGCCATTGGGCAGGGGTGAACATTCAGTACTTC. It codes for CASSHWAGVNIQYF.

This chain joins TRBV4-3 and TRBJ1-2, with 8 bases aligning to TRBD1. V lost 1 base, J lost 4 bases, and 14 bases stayed unmatched. The CDR3 totals 18 residues. In germline, CDR1 is LGHNA, CDR2 YSLEER. This CDR3 is CASSQGAGTGGLSYGYTF. CDR3 bases: TGCGCCAGCAGCCAAGGTGCTGGTACAGGGGGTCTAAGCTATGGCTACACCTTC.

V and J are TRBV7-2 and TRBJ2-3; 16 bases match TRBD2. CDR1 is SGHTA, CDR2 FQGNSA, per germline. This CDR3 contains 16 residues. J gave up 4 bases and V 5 bases, and 3 bases lay outside the gene matches. This CDR3 reads CASSQGLAGGADTQYF. CDR3 DNA: TGTGCCAGCAGCCAGGGACTAGCGGGGGGGGCAGATACGCAGTATTTT.